The rows below give T cell receptor beta chains drawn from one sample of a study of T cell repertoires in cytomegalovirus infection. TCRdb called the reads again in MiXCR, with one record for every CDR3 protein. The sample includes roughly 990,000 distinct CDR3 sequences, roughly 30% of them seen just once. Their specific antigens are unknown. The specimen was cultured CD8+ T cells from PBMCs, collected from culture after CMV antigen stimulation. The receptor set was obtained from a human donor in good health (CMV status not recorded). Some clones in this sample may be carry-over from other donors' samples. CDR3s include the opening cysteine and the closing phenylalanine or tryptophan. The D gene is left open where the match is weak. Rows give clone size only sometimes, using once, few, many, or a class for an expanded clone.

clone_size	j_call	cdr3_length	v_call	d_call	cdr3_aa	cdr3_nt
many	TRBJ2-5	15	TRBV7-6	TRBD2	CASSSTGGGGETQYF	TGTGCCAGCAGCTCGACGGGGGGGGGCGGAGAGACCCAGTACTTC
many	TRBJ2-3	15	TRBV7-2	TRBD2	CASSFSGGALSTQYF	TGTGCCAGCAGTTTTAGCGGGGGGGCCTTATCTACGCAGTATTTT
few	TRBJ2-7	13	TRBV20-1	TRBD1	CSARHRGSYEQYF	TGCAGTGCTAGGCACAGGGGGTCGTACGAGCAGTACTTC
.	TRBJ1-3	17	TRBV6-6	.	CASSYSRGSNSGNTIYF	TGTGCCAGCAGTTACTCGAGGGGGAGTAACTCTGGAAACACCATATATTTT
.	TRBJ2-3	17	TRBV27	TRBD1	CASTFIRTGGNTDTQYF	TGTGCCAGCACCTTCATTCGGACAGGGGGCAACACAGATACGCAGTATTTT
few	TRBJ2-1	15	TRBV2	.	CASSEIGGSYNEQFF	TGTGCCAGCAGTGAAATCGGGGGATCCTACAATGAGCAGTTCTTC
.	TRBJ1-1	15	TRBV2	.	CASSGAGPSNTEAFF	TGTGCCAGCAGTGGGGCGGGACCCAGCAACACTGAAGCTTTCTTT
few	TRBJ2-1	16	TRBV7-9	TRBD2	CASSTSGLASGNEQFF	TGTGCCAGCAGCACCTCGGGACTAGCGTCGGGCAATGAGCAGTTCTTC
.	TRBJ2-6	13	TRBV27	TRBD1	CASSFPGGSVLTF	TGTGCCAGCAGTTTCCCAGGGGGCAGCGTCCTGACTTTC
few	TRBJ2-7	12	TRBV2	.	CASSERPPEQYF	TGTGCCAGCAGTGAACGCCCGCCGGAGCAGTACTTC
.	TRBJ2-7	14	TRBV4-1	.	CASSQAPVSYDQYF	TGCGCCAGCAGCCAAGCCCCAGTATCCTACGACCAGTACTTC
few	TRBJ2-3	13	TRBV27	.	CASTPISTDTQYF	TGTGCCAGCACCCCAATTAGCACAGATACGCAGTATTTT
.	TRBJ2-1	17	TRBV5-1	.	CASSSINGGVGDNEQFF	TGCGCCAGCAGCTCGATCAACGGCGGGGTCGGGGACAATGAGCAGTTCTTC
many	TRBJ2-3	13	TRBV7-9	.	CASSPPSSDTQYF	TGTGCCAGCAGCCCCCCCTCGTCAGATACGCAGTATTTT
few	TRBJ1-1	18	TRBV4-1	TRBD1	CASSQRPGQPDPNTEAFF	TGCGCCAGCAGCCAAAGACCGGGACAGCCAGATCCAAACACTGAAGCTTTCTTT
once	TRBJ1-2	15	TRBV2	TRBD1	CAIRDRVDTNYGYTF	TGTGCCATCCGGGACAGGGTCGACACTAACTATGGCTACACCTTC
few	TRBJ2-3	17	TRBV25-1	TRBD2	CASSESMRGAFTDTQYF	TGTGCCAGCAGTGAATCGATGCGGGGGGCGTTCACAGATACGCAGTATTTT
few	TRBJ2-3	16	TRBV7-3	TRBD2	CASSAARGGPPHTQYF	TGTGCCAGCAGCGCCGCCCGCGGGGGGCCCCCGCATACGCAGTATTTT
.	TRBJ1-2	14	TRBV7-9	.	CASSYREGLFGYTF	TGTGCCAGCAGCTATCGAGAAGGTCTTTTTGGCTACACCTTC
many	TRBJ1-3	14	TRBV27	.	CASSLSGAGNTIYF	TGTGCCAGCAGCTTATCAGGGGCTGGAAACACCATATATTTT
few	TRBJ2-1	16	TRBV7-3	TRBD1	CASSLTRRGQSNEQFF	TGTGCCAGCAGCTTAACGAGAAGGGGACAGTCCAATGAGCAGTTCTTC
.	TRBJ1-5	17	TRBV6-1	.	CASSEALTAGVNQPQHF	TGTGCCAGCAGTGAAGCCCTAACAGCTGGGGTGAATCAGCCCCAGCATTTT
few	TRBJ1-5	18	TRBV27	TRBD1	CASSSSRAGGVSNQPQHF	TGTGCCAGCAGTTCTTCTAGGGCAGGGGGGGTTAGCAATCAGCCCCAGCATTTT
many	TRBJ1-1	15	TRBV12-3/TRBV12-4	.	CASSSSDSMNTEAFF	TGTGCCAGCAGTTCCTCCGACAGCATGAACACTGAAGCTTTCTTT
.	TRBJ1-1	14	TRBV6-5	.	CASSYGGSGTEAFF	TGTGCCAGCAGTTACGGGGGTTCGGGCACTGAAGCTTTCTTT
.	TRBJ2-5	14	TRBV5-5	.	CASREPGYQETQYF	TGTGCCAGCAGGGAACCCGGGTACCAAGAGACCCAGTACTTC
.	TRBJ1-4	16	TRBV12-3/TRBV12-4	.	CASSFAVFPRGEKLFF	TGTGCCAGCAGTTTTGCTGTTTTCCCTCGGGGTGAAAAACTGTTTTTT
many	TRBJ2-1	17	TRBV7-6	.	CASSLAGSEGGYNEQFF	TGTGCCAGCAGCTTAGCGGGCTCGGAGGGCGGCTACAATGAGCAGTTCTTC
.	TRBJ2-7	15	TRBV9	.	CASSASGTYFYEQYF	TGTGCCAGCAGCGCCTCCGGGACTTACTTCTACGAGCAGTACTTC
.	TRBJ1-5	14	TRBV20-1	.	CSAIKGFADQPQHF	TGCAGTGCTATTAAGGGGTTCGCAGATCAGCCCCAGCATTTT
many	TRBJ2-5	13	TRBV7-2	.	CASSLNFQETQYF	TGTGCCAGCAGCTTAAACTTCCAAGAGACCCAGTACTTC
.	TRBJ2-3	15	TRBV7-2	TRBD2	CASSPAGVFTDTQYF	TGTGCCAGCAGCCCGGCGGGGGTTTTCACAGATACGCAGTATTTT
.	TRBJ2-1	15	TRBV9	.	CASSVGRGSYNEQFF	TGTGCCAGCAGCGTTGGCAGGGGCTCCTACAATGAGCAGTTCTTC
few	TRBJ1-2	11	TRBV10-3	.	CAIAGENGYTF	TGTGCCATCGCAGGGGAGAATGGCTACACCTTC
.	TRBJ2-1	12	TRBV7-9	.	CASSFMGVEQFF	TGTGCCAGCAGCTTTATGGGGGTTGAGCAGTTCTTC
.	TRBJ2-3	17	TRBV5-5	TRBD2	CASSLPLAGLGTDTQYF	TGTGCCAGCAGCCTACCGCTAGCGGGCCTAGGCACAGATACGCAGTATTTT
many	TRBJ1-6	16	TRBV10-3	TRBD1	CAISEWTGNFNSPLHF	TGTGCCATCAGTGAGTGGACAGGGAATTTCAATTCACCCCTCCACTTT
few	TRBJ1-3	16	TRBV27	TRBD1	CASSLTGYHTGNTIYF	TGTGCCAGCAGTTTGACAGGGTATCATACTGGAAACACCATATATTTT
.	TRBJ2-3	13	TRBV2	.	CASRKGVRDTQYF	TGTGCCAGTAGAAAAGGGGTGCGGGATACGCAGTATTTT
.	TRBJ2-7	14	TRBV20-1	TRBD1	CSAPQGQGGHEQYF	TGCAGTGCTCCCCAGGGACAGGGAGGCCACGAGCAGTACTTC
.	TRBJ2-3	15	TRBV5-4	TRBD2	CATSERGGALDTQYF	TGTGCCACCTCGGAGCGGGGGGGCGCTCTAGATACGCAGTATTTT
many	TRBJ2-3	14	TRBV7-9	TRBD1	CASSLTGVADTQYF	TGTGCCAGCAGCCTTACAGGGGTGGCAGATACGCAGTATTTT
.	TRBJ2-3	16	TRBV7-9	.	CASSGTGPTTKDTQYF	TGTGCCAGCAGCGGTACAGGGCCCACAACTAAGGATACGCAGTATTTT
.	TRBJ2-7	15	TRBV6-1	.	CASSEGWGHPYEQYF	TGTGCCAGCAGTGAAGGGTGGGGACACCCCTACGAGCAGTACTTC
few	TRBJ2-1	12	TRBV27	.	CASSLILGEQFF	TGTGCCAGCAGCCTGATCCTGGGTGAGCAGTTCTTC
few	TRBJ1-2	14	TRBV12-3/TRBV12-4	TRBD1	CASSRTGADMGYTF	TGTGCCAGCAGTAGGACAGGGGCTGACATGGGCTACACCTTC
few	TRBJ1-4	15	TRBV5-4	.	CASSPSAGLNEKLFF	TGTGCCAGCAGCCCTTCGGCAGGATTAAATGAAAAACTGTTTTTT
.	TRBJ2-2	14	TRBV12-3/TRBV12-4	.	CASSPGTLTGELFF	TGTGCCAGCAGTCCCGGGACATTGACCGGGGAGCTGTTTTTT
.	TRBJ2-2	14	TRBV25-1	TRBD1	CASSDRAPTGELFF	TGTGCCAGCAGCGACAGGGCGCCCACCGGGGAGCTGTTTTTT
.	TRBJ1-5	13	TRBV19	.	CASSIHINQPQHF	TGTGCCAGTAGTATACACATCAATCAGCCCCAGCATTTT
many	TRBJ1-1	13	TRBV7-8	.	CASSLGQVTEAFF	TGTGCCAGCAGCTTAGGACAGGTCACTGAAGCTTTCTTT
.	TRBJ1-5	16	TRBV20-1	TRBD1	CSARELGTGGYQPQHF	TGCAGTGCTAGAGAACTAGGAACAGGGGGATATCAGCCCCAGCATTTT
.	TRBJ1-2	15	TRBV20-1	.	CSARNYRELGYGYTF	TGCAGTGCTAGAAATTACAGGGAGTTGGGCTATGGCTACACCTTC
.	TRBJ2-3	16	TRBV2	TRBD2	CASSGGLAGGTDTQYF	TGTGCCAGCAGCGGGGGACTAGCGGGGGGGACAGATACGCAGTATTTT